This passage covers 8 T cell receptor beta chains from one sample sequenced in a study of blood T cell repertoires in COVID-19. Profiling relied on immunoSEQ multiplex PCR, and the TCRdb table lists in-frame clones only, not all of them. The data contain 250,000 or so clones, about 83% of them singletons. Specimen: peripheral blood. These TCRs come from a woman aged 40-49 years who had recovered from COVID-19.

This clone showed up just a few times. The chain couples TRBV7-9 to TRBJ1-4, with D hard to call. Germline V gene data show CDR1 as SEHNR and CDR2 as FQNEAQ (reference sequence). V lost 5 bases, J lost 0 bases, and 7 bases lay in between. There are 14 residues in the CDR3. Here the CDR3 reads CASSPRATNEKLFF. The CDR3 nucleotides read TGTGCCAGCAGCCCACGGGCAACTAATGAAAAACTGTTTTTT.

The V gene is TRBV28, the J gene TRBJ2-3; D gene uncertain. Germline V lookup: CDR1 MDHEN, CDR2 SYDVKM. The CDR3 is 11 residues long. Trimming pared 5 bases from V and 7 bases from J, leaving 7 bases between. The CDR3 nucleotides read TGTGCCAGCAGTATTGGCTATACGCAGTATTTT. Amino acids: CASSIGYTQYF.

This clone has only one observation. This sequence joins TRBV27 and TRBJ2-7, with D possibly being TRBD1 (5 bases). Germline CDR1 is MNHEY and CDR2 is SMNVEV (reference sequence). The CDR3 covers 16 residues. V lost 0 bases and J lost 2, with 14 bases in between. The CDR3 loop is CASSLSRTRPPYEQYF. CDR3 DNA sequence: TGTGCCAGCAGTTTATCTAGGACAAGACCCCCCTACGAGCAGTACTTC.

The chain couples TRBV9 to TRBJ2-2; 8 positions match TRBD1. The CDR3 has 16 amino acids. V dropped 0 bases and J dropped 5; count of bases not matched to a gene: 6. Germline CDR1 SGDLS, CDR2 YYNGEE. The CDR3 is CASSVAGGAGTGELFF. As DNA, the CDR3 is TGTGCCAGCAGCGTAGCAGGGGGCGCTGGGACCGGGGAGCTGTTTTTT.

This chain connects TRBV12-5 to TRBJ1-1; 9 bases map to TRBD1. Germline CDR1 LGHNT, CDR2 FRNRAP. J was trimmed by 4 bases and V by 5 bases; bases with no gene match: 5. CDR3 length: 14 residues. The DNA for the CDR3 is TGTGCTAGTGGTCCACAGGGGGCGGGCACTGAAGCTTTCTTT. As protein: CASGPQGAGTEAFF.

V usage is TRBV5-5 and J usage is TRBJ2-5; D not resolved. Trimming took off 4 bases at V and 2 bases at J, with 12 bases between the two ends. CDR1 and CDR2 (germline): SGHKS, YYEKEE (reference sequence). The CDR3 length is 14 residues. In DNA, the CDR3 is TGTGCCAGCAGCCCGTCGACAATTCAAGAGACCCAGTACTTC. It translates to CASSPSTIQETQYF.

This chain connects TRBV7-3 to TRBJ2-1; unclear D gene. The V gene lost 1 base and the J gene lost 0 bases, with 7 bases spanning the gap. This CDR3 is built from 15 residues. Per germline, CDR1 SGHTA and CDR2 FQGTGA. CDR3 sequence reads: CASSLKESSYNEQFF. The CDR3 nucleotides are TGTGCCAGCAGCTTAAAAGAGAGCTCCTACAATGAGCAGTTCTTC. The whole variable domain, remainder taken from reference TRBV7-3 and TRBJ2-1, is GAGVSQTPSNKVTEKGKYVELRCDPISGHTALYWYRQSLGQGPEFLIYFQGTGAADDSGLPNDRFFAVRPEGSVSTLKIQRTERGDSAVYLCASSLKESSYNEQFFGPGTRLTVL.

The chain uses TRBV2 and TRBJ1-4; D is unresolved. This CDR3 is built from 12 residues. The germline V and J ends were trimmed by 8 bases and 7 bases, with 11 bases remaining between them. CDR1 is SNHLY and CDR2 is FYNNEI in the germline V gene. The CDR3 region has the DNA TGTGCCAGCGGGAAGGAGGTTGAAAAACTGTTTTTT. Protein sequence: CASGKEVEKLFF.